This T cell receptor beta chain was profiled in a study of Ad26.COV2.S vaccination and SARS-CoV-2 variants. Study-wide background: Donor was one of the participants in the Ad26.COV2.S arm of the COV1001 trial. Findings and limits, study-wide: Similar non-spike TCR breadth was observed in recipients of vaccine and of placebo.

Germline loops: CDR1 SGHDT, CDR2 YYEEEE. Trimming removed 4 bases from V and 5 bases from J, with 15 bases in between. The CDR3 spans 15 residues. TCRdb keeps only in-frame clones here, not all; method: immunoSEQ multiplex PCR. This sample yields under 550,000 clones, of which approximately 87% are seen a single time; about 3.5% belongs to the top ten. Treatment described: around 19 received Ad26.COV2.S at low or high dose, single or two shots; roughly five received placebo; per-sample allocation not given. Sampling took place 63 days after the first vaccine or placebo injection. An adult of 18-55 years in Boston served as donor. An Ad26 vector was used to express Wuhan-strain SARS-CoV-2 spike as the vaccine. A note on this clone: The antigen is undetermined.

The rearrangement joins TRBV5-6 to TRBJ1-4; D not certain. The receptor's source is a person aged 18-65 years who received the Ad26.COV2.S COVID-19 vaccine or a placebo. The sequencing here drew on peripheral blood, taken in a trial of Ad26.COV2.S vaccine versus placebo. The CDR3 DNA reads TGTGCCAGCAGCCCCAGCGGGGTTCGAAATGAAAAACTGTTTTTT. This sequence encodes CASSPSGVRNEKLFF. Full variable domain (remainder filled in from reference TRBV5-6 and TRBJ1-4): DAGVTQSPTHLIKTRGQQVTLRCSPKSGHDTVSWYQQALGQGPQFIFQYYEEEERQRGNFPDRFSGHQFPNYSSELNVNALLLGDSALYLCASSPSGVRNEKLFFGSGTQLSVL.